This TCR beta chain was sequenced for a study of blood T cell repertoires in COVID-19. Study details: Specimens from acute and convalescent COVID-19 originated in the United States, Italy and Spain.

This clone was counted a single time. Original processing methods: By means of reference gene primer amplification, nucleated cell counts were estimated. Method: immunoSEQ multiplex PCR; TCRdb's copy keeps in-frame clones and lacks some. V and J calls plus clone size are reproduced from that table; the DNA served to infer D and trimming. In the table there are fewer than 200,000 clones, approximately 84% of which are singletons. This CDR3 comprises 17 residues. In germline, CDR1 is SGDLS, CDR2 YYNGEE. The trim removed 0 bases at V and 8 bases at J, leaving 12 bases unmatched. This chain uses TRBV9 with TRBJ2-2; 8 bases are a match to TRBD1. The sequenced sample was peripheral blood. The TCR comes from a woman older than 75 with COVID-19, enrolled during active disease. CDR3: CASSVAPGTGALGELFF. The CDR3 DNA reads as TGTGCCAGCAGCGTAGCTCCTGGGACAGGAGCCCTTGGGGAGCTGTTTTTT.